This T cell receptor (beta chain) stems from a study of T cell clonality in common variable immunodeficiency. Study-wide results and caveats: Links between repertoire features and CVID complications were heterogeneity-limited. CVID subjects shared fewer TCRbeta clones than healthy controls did. Compared with healthy controls, CVID subjects showed increased TCRbeta clonality, mostly in about a third. Fewer deletions and N-nucleotide insertions were reportedly seen in common variable immunodeficiency TCR beta sequences.

Method: immunoSEQ multiplex PCR; TCRdb's copy keeps in-frame clones and lacks some. The sample has 40,000 to 65,000 clones, none seen only once. This clone was picked up many times. The antigen is undetermined. The read stops 3 residues short of the end of the CDR3; the missing end is completed from the germline J gene. The CDR3 consists of 15 residues. From germline, CDR1 is SEHNR and CDR2 FQNEAQ (reference sequence). V lost 4 bases to trimming and J lost 3 bases, with 16 bases between them. The rearrangement uses TRBV7-9 and TRBJ2-7; possible D gene TRBD1, 7 bases. The sequencing sample was made of peripheral blood mononuclear cells. The origin of this receptor is a person aged 18 to 75 in good health. The CDR3 loop reads CASSSREDRNYEQYF. Incomplete CDR3 DNA: TGTGCCAGCAGCTCTAGGGAGGACAGGAACTACGAG.